The rows below give T cell receptor beta chains drawn from one sample of a study of immune heterogeneity within non-small cell lung tumors. From the multiplex PCR reads, TCRdb called clonotypes with MiXCR, one entry per CDR3 protein. The table shows about 3,000 distinct CDR3 sequences, with roughly 56% occurring only once. The sequencing input was lung tumor tissue. These receptors originate from a man in his 60s with non-small cell lung cancer. Each CDR3 is given with its conserved first and last residue. D genes are given only for firm matches. Clone size is stated in some rows and not others, as once, few, many or a class when expanded.

V	size	length	J	D	CDR3	DNA
TRBV19	.	13	TRBJ2-7	.	CASSKQISYEQYF	TGTGCCAGTAGTAAACAGATCTCCTACGAGCAGTACTTC
TRBV29-1	.	16	TRBJ2-1	TRBD2	CSVLFMASGIYNEQFF	TGCAGCGTTCTCTTTATGGCTAGCGGGATCTACAATGAGCAGTTCTTC
TRBV13	.	13	TRBJ1-1	.	CASSLTQNTEAFF	TGTGCCAGCAGCTTAACCCAGAACACTGAAGCTTTCTTT
TRBV29-1	once	11	TRBJ1-2	TRBD1	CSARTGVGYTF	TGCAGCGCTAGGACAGGGGTTGGCTACACCTTC
TRBV20-1	.	14	TRBJ2-2	TRBD2	CSARGGSNTGELFF	TGCAGTGCTAGGGGCGGGAGCAACACCGGGGAGCTGTTTTTT
TRBV28	.	16	TRBJ1-5	.	CASRPRGRGSNQPQHF	TGTGCCAGCAGGCCAAGGGGTCGGGGGAGCAATCAGCCCCAGCATTTT
TRBV5-6	.	13	TRBJ1-2	.	CASRSGVTYGYTF	TGTGCCAGCAGGTCGGGGGTAACCTATGGCTACACCTTC
TRBV20-1	.	14	TRBJ1-1	.	CSARRGRGATEAFF	TGCAGTGCTAGACGGGGACGGGGGGCCACTGAAGCTTTCTTT
TRBV4-1	.	19	TRBJ2-7	TRBD1	CASSQDLGPRTGAIYEQYF	TGCGCCAGCAGCCAAGATCTAGGCCCCAGGACAGGGGCTATCTACGAGCAGTACTTC
TRBV7-9	.	14	TRBJ1-5	.	CASSLGQPNQPQHF	TGTGCCAGCAGCTTAGGGCAGCCCAATCAGCCCCAGCATTTT
TRBV7-2	.	15	TRBJ2-7	.	CASSLGSSESYEQYF	TGTGCCAGCAGCTTAGGGTCTAGCGAATCCTACGAGCAGTACTTC
TRBV19	.	14	TRBJ1-3	.	CASSRDRLGNTIYF	TGTGCCAGTAGTAGGGACCGCCTTGGAAACACCATATATTTT
TRBV27	.	13	TRBJ2-7	TRBD1	CASSSGQGTRQYF	TGTGCCAGCAGTTCGGGACAGGGGACTCGGCAGTACTTC
TRBV29-1	.	15	TRBJ2-1	.	CSVEDRDSPTNEQFF	TGCAGCGTTGAGGATAGGGACTCCCCGACCAATGAGCAGTTCTTC
TRBV24-1	.	14	TRBJ2-1	.	CATSGGHKGNEQFF	TGTGCCACCAGCGGGGGGCACAAGGGCAATGAGCAGTTCTTC
TRBV7-9	.	17	TRBJ2-5	TRBD2	CASSSSSGSRGAETQYF	TGTGCCAGCAGCTCGTCTAGCGGGAGTCGAGGAGCGGAGACCCAGTACTTC
TRBV7-9	.	16	TRBJ2-1	TRBD2	CASSASLARVYNEQFF	TGTGCCAGCAGCGCCTCACTAGCGAGAGTGTACAATGAGCAGTTCTTC
TRBV2	.	18	TRBJ1-1	.	CASSEGGRLGRGYTEAFF	TGTGCCAGCAGTGAAGGCGGGCGGTTGGGGAGGGGGTACACTGAAGCTTTCTTT
TRBV5-4	.	16	TRBJ2-3	.	CASSLGGAGWPDTQYF	TGTGCCAGCAGCTTGGGTGGTGCAGGGTGGCCAGATACGCAGTATTTT
TRBV14	few	13	TRBJ1-1	TRBD1	CASSRDRGERAFF	TGTGCCAGCAGTCGGGACAGGGGGGAACGGGCTTTCTTT
TRBV7-2	.	13	TRBJ2-7	.	CASSFTGPWEQYF	TGTGCCAGCAGCTTCACAGGCCCGTGGGAGCAGTACTTC
TRBV20-1	once	16	TRBJ1-1	.	CSARDRLGPRGTEAFF	TGCAGTGCTAGAGATCGGCTTGGACCCCGAGGCACTGAAGCTTTCTTT
TRBV5-1	.	14	TRBJ2-5	TRBD1	CASGTGVGQETQYF	TGCGCCAGCGGGACAGGGGTTGGCCAAGAGACCCAGTACTTC
TRBV18	.	16	TRBJ1-1	TRBD1	CASSPLPGDSNTEAFF	TGTGCCAGCTCACCTCTCCCCGGGGACAGTAACACTGAAGCTTTCTTT
TRBV19	large	16	TRBJ1-1	.	CASSIDRRDMNTEAFF	TGTGCCAGTAGTATAGATCGGAGGGATATGAACACTGAAGCTTTCTTT
TRBV11-3	.	14	TRBJ2-7	.	CASSGWDGAYEQYF	TGTGCCAGCAGCGGATGGGACGGGGCCTACGAGCAGTACTTC
TRBV19	.	16	TRBJ2-1	.	CASFSGQAQKYNEQFF	TGTGCCAGTTTTAGCGGACAAGCCCAAAAATACAATGAGCAGTTCTTC